Following are 14 T cell receptor beta chains from one sample sequenced in a study of blood T cell repertoires in COVID-19. Sequencing used immunoSEQ multiplex PCR; TCRdb keeps in-frame clones, though not all of them. The sample carries 250,000 to 350,000 clones, 86% recorded once. The specimen was peripheral blood. Receptor source: a woman between 45 and 65 years old with acute or convalescent COVID-19.

CDR3: CASRVSGNQETQYF. The CDR3 coding sequence is TGTGCCAGCCGTGTTAGCGGGAACCAAGAGACCCAGTACTTC. V gene TRBV2 combines with J gene TRBJ2-5, with 8 bases identical to TRBD2. Germline-derived CDR1 and CDR2 are SNHLY and FYNNEI. After removal of 8 bases from V and 0 bases from J, the junction contained 5 bases not matched to a gene. This CDR3 contains 14 residues.

The V gene is TRBV27, the J gene TRBJ2-1, with TRBD2 identical over 11 bases. Losses at the gene ends were 7 bases for V and 6 bases for J; bases not matched to a gene: 8. CDR1 is MNHEY and CDR2 is SMNVEV in the germline V gene (reference sequence). This CDR3 comprises 15 residues. CDR3 residues: CASNLGLAAINEQFF. As DNA, the CDR3 is TGTGCCAGCAACCTGGGACTAGCGGCGATCAATGAGCAGTTCTTC.

This clone was seen a few times. The gene calls are TRBV5-1 and TRBJ1-1; D remains ambiguous. V was pared by 2 bases and J by 4 bases, with 12 bases between. The CDR3 has 14 amino acids. CDR1 SGHRS and CDR2 YFSETQ come from the germline V gene. CDR3 sequence: CASSLFGSGTEAFF. Written as DNA, the CDR3 is TGCGCCAGCAGCTTATTCGGTTCGGGCACTGAAGCTTTCTTT.

The chain couples TRBV5-4 to TRBJ2-2; TRBD1 matches at 9 bases. V lost 0 bases to trimming and J lost 7 bases; unmatched junction nucleotides: 10. CDR1 is SGHNT and CDR2 is YYREEE in the germline V gene (reference sequence). The CDR3 has 17 residues. The CDR3 DNA reads TGTGCCAGCAGCTTGGTGCGGACAGGGGAAGGGGACGGGGAGCTGTTTTTT. Its protein is CASSLVRTGEGDGELFF.

As regards this clone: This CDR3 is also generated by other DNA sequences in the sample. This chain uses TRBV6-4 with TRBJ2-1; the match to TRBD2 covers 11 bases. V lost 6 bases and J lost 4; bases outside the gene matches: 5. The CDR3 runs to 15 residues. Germline CDR1 reads MRHNA; CDR2 reads SNTAGT. The DNA of the CDR3 is TGTGCCAGCAGCGATAGCGGGAGGGCATACAATGAGCAGTTCTTC. Translated: CASSDSGRAYNEQFF.

V and J are TRBV7-9 and TRBJ2-1; TRBD2 matches at 12 bases. Trimming removed 5 bases from V and 9 bases from J; junction bases left unmatched: 8. Germline V lookup: CDR1 SEHNR, CDR2 FQNEAQ (reference sequence). This CDR3 is 15 amino acids long. For the CDR3, the DNA is TGTGCCAGCAGCACCACTAGCGGGAGGTTCTCTGAGCAGTTCTTC. This codes for CASSTTSGRFSEQFF.

The chain is built from TRBV9 and TRBJ2-1; the D gene is possibly TRBD2 (5 bases). The CDR3 is made up of 14 amino acids. Germline-derived CDR1 and CDR2 are SGDLS and YYNGEE. V dropped 0 bases and J dropped 9 bases, with 13 bases sitting between them. The CDR3 DNA reads as TGTGCCAGCAGCGTAGATCGGGAAAAGGCTGAGCAGTTCTTC. This translates into CASSVDREKAEQFF.

This clone is a singleton in its sample. The V gene is TRBV5-5, the J gene TRBJ2-1; 13 nucleotides match TRBD2. V dropped 4 bases and J dropped 4; count of bases not matched to a gene: 11. Germline values: CDR1 SGHKS, CDR2 YYEKEE (reference sequence). This CDR3 region has 18 residues. Here the CDR3 DNA reads TGTGCCAGCAGCCTCACTAGCGGGAGGGCCTATAGTTACAATGAGCAGTTCTTC. This gives the protein CASSLTSGRAYSYNEQFF. The full variable domain, its missing parts supplied by reference TRBV5-5 and TRBJ2-1, is DAGVTQSPTHLIKTRGQQVTLRCSPISGHKSVSWYQQVLGQGPQFIFQYYEKEERGRGNFPDRFSARQFPNYSSELNVNALLLGDSALYLCASSLTSGRAYSYNEQFFGPGTRLTVL.

The CDR3 DNA reads as TGCGCCAGCAGCTTTATCGGACAGGGTAACTATGGCTACACCTTC. Translated: CASSFIGQGNYGYTF. The rearrangement uses TRBV5-1 and TRBJ1-2, with 8 bases matching TRBD1. This CDR3 is 15 amino acids long. The junction had 4 bases not matched to a gene; V was cut back by 2 bases and J by 1 base. The germline CDR1 and CDR2 sequences are SGHRS and YFSETQ.

As to this clone: Other nucleotide sequences from this sample produce the same CDR3. V usage is TRBV9 and J usage is TRBJ1-4; 7 positions agree with TRBD1. After removal of 0 bases from V and 7 bases from J, the junction contained 3 bases not matched to a gene. Germline values: CDR1 SGDLS, CDR2 YYNGEE. CDR3 length: 14 residues. CDR3: CASSVGAGGEKLFF. The CDR3 region has the DNA TGTGCCAGCAGCGTAGGGGCAGGGGGTGAAAAACTGTTTTTT.

CDR3 bases: TGTGCCAGCTGTCCAGGGGGTGTGGACACCATATATTTT. It translates to CASCPGGVDTIYF. This chain joins TRBV28 and TRBJ1-3; TRBD1 matches at 7 bases. V was pared by 8 bases and J by 8 bases, with 9 bases of the junction left unmatched. This CDR3 spans 13 amino acids. Looked up from germline, CDR1 is MDHEN and CDR2 is SYDVKM.

This clone was recorded a few times. The rearrangement links TRBV6-2 or TRBV6-3 to TRBJ2-1; D is perhaps TRBD2 (5 bases). The V gene lost 5 bases and the J gene lost 0 bases, with 8 bases spanning the gap. This CDR3 region has 14 residues. Germline assignment: CDR1 MNHEY and CDR2 SVGEGT. DNA of the CDR3: TGTGCCAGCAGTGGAGGAAGCTCCTACAATGAGCAGTTCTTC. Translated: CASSGGSSYNEQFF.

This chain uses TRBV27 with TRBJ2-4; TRBD2 is a possible D gene (6 bases). V was shortened by 5 bases and J by 4 bases, with 18 bases between the two germline ends. The germline V gene encodes CDR1 MNHEY and CDR2 SMNVEV (reference sequence). The CDR3 covers 16 residues. Written as DNA, the CDR3 is TGTGCCAGCAGTCCCGGGACGGGACTTGCGAAAAACATTCAGTACTTC. It encodes CASSPGTGLAKNIQYF.

Comments on this clone: The same CDR3 also results from other DNA sequences found in this sample. This sequence joins TRBV7-2 and TRBJ2-7; 7 positions match TRBD2. CDR3 length: 18 residues. With 1 base clipped from V and 5 bases from J, the junction kept 17 bases outside the gene matches. Looked up from germline, CDR1 is SGHTA and CDR2 is FQGNSA. The CDR3 region has the DNA TGTGCCAGCAGCTTAGGGGGGACTATCAGTACCTCGGGAAACGAGCAGTACTTC. Translated, it gives CASSLGGTISTSGNEQYF.